This T cell receptor beta chain originates from a study of breast tumors, draining lymph nodes, adjacent tissues. Overall study results and limits: Most tumor T cells seemingly derive from lymph node, then expand in tumor. Compared with basal-like, luminal-like tumors shared significantly more repertoire with nontumor tissue. Tumors had less TCR diversity than lymph nodes, more than nontumor tissue.

From the multiplex PCR reads, TCRdb called clonotypes with MiXCR, one entry per CDR3 protein. The sample lists 15,000 to 17,000 distinct CDR3 sequences, about half seen once, with roughly 17% in the top ten. Comments on this clonotype: The antigen remains undetermined.

This CDR3 has 15 amino acids. Germline lookup yields CDR1 SGDLS and CDR2 YYNGEE. V dropped 3 bases and J dropped 2; count of bases not matched to a gene: 3. The rearrangement links TRBV9 to TRBJ2-3; 10 nucleotides agree with TRBD2. Sample: tumor-adjacent breast tissue. This clonotype was obtained from a female donor with breast cancer. Some clones in this sample may be carry-over from other donors' samples. The CDR3 spells CASSGGTSVTDTQYF. Here the CDR3 DNA reads TGTGCCAGCAGCGGTGGGACTAGCGTCACAGATACGCAGTATTTT.